This T cell receptor beta chain stems from a study of blood T cell repertoires in COVID-19. Only in-frame clones appear in the TCRdb table, and some are missing; sequencing was by immunoSEQ multiplex PCR. The repertoire consists of 100,000 to 150,000 clones, with 87% occurring once and the leading ten covering 2% to 2.5%. Source material: peripheral blood. The clonotype was recovered from a man aged 50-59 years with active COVID-19.

CDR3 bases: TGTGCCAGCAGTGTACAGGGTCGAGAGACCCAGTACTTC. Translation: CASSVQGRETQYF. The chain recombines TRBV2 with TRBJ2-5; perhaps TRBD1 as D (6 bases). The CDR3 is 13 residues long. The V gene's germline CDR1 is SNHLY and CDR2 FYNNEI. Trimming took off 4 bases at V and 4 bases at J, with 10 bases between the two ends.